This TCR beta chain was identified in a study of OX40 agonist ivuxolimab in advanced cancers. Background for the entire study: Ivuxolimab was an agonistic, fully human IgG2 monoclonal antibody directed against OX40 (CD134), a costimulatory receptor. Intravenous ivuxolimab was administered to patients every 2 weeks at six dose levels: 0.01, 0.1, 0.3, 1.5, 3 and 10 mg/kg. Among the approximately 54 dose-escalation patients, around 20 had hepatocellular carcinoma, around 15 melanoma, 9 renal cell carcinoma and 9 head and neck cancer. A male proportion of roughly 80% and a mean age of 60 years, ranging from roughly 23 to 79, were recorded for the dose-escalation cohort. Patients were allowed to have had prior anti-PD-1, anti-PD-L1 or anti-CTLA-4 therapy, and less than 45% of the dose-escalation patients had previously received checkpoint inhibitors. Three dose-escalation patients achieved partial responses, one with hepatocellular carcinoma and two with cutaneous melanoma. Peripheral TCRbeta sequencing aimed to test whether ivuxolimab altered TCR sequence diversity and caused clonal T-cell expansion. The paper describes the monotherapy dose-escalation part (N = 52 patients) of the phase I trial of ivuxolimab.

As for this clone: Its antigen specificity is not known. Base-call qualities are not available, and no considerably larger clone is one nucleotide away.

Patients with autoimmune disease history or receiving systemic immunosuppression were excluded from the trial. Peripheral blood for TCR sequencing was drawn from every dose cohort at baseline, at cycle 4 day 1 and at cycle 7 day 1. Samples were obtained from an open-label, multicenter, first-in-human phase I dose-escalation trial of ivuxolimab. Adults with locally advanced or metastatic head and neck squamous cell, hepatocellular, melanoma or renal cell carcinoma were enrolled in the trial. Before TCR sequencing, CD4+ and CD8+ T cells were separately sorted from peripheral blood. Taken from cysteine to phenylalanine, the CDR3 has 14 residues. CDR3 DNA is the only sequence kept; it has 42 bases, read in frame from the first base. Trimming costs V 5 bases and J 10 bases, and their ends lie 17 bases apart. The CDR1 and CDR2 encoded by the germline V gene (reference sequence) are LNHDA and SQIVND. For sequencing of the TCRbeta CDR3 region, genomic DNA was extracted from the sorted cells. The immunoSEQ Assay was used to sequence the TCRbeta CDR3 regions. Here the immuneACCESS table is served through TCRdb, limited to in-frame sequences with V and J called. Missing clones are a known gap in these copies; in checked studies unresolved V genes cover under half, and the rest lacks a known reason. Within this sample are around 82,000 clones, with 85% to 90% of them counted one time only. Clones ranked in the top ten supply 10% to 15% of the sample.

Here is what the overall study found, with its caveats: Which antigens the clonally expanded peripheral T cells were specific for was not determined. At doses of 0.1 to 3.0 mg/kg, clonal expansion of both CD4+ and CD8+ blood T cells was observed from baseline to week 6. After ivuxolimab, more expanded clones were found on average in CD8+ T cells than in CD4+ T cells. In the 0.1-3.0 mg/kg groups, partial responders had among the lowest normalized peripheral clonal expansion, particularly in CD8+ T cells. Low levels of normalized T-cell clonal expansion were also seen in some nonresponding patients.

The sample here was CD4+ or CD8+ T cells sorted from blood, taken in a trial of the OX40 agonist ivuxolimab. The rearranged chain carries TRBV19 and TRBJ1-4, with the D gene not confidently named. This sequence originates from an adult with an advanced solid tumor such as melanoma, head and neck, liver or kidney cancer. The bases read TGTGCCAGTAGTGCCTACGAGGGAACGGGAAAACTGTTTTTT. This encodes CASSAYEGTGKLFF.